One and the same sample provided the 25 T cell receptor beta chains below, sequenced in a study of PD-1 blockade in classical Hodgkin lymphoma. The time point was: cycle 4 day 1 (C4D1), after six to seven weeks of nivolumab. Each patient relapsed following autologous stem cell transplantation, and prior brentuximab vedotin exposure differed. Repertoires were generated with immunoSEQ multiplex PCR, while TCRdb's copy carries only in-frame clones and drops some. The repertoire has about 60,000 clones, about 89% of them found once; the top ten carry around 10%. Sequences were derived from peripheral blood mononuclear cells (PBMCs), sampled before the fourth cycle of nivolumab. These receptors all stem from a human donor with classical Hodgkin lymphoma.

The J gene is TRBJ2-3, the V gene TRBV9; 8 bases line up with TRBD2. The CDR3 is 16 residues long. The J segment lost 4 bases and the V segment lost 0 bases, leaving 7 bases of the junction unmatched. Germline V gene data show CDR1 as SGDLS and CDR2 as YYNGEE. This CDR3 is CASSVAPRGGPDTQYF. CDR3 DNA sequence: TGTGCCAGCAGCGTAGCTCCACGGGGGGGCCCAGATACGCAGTATTTT.

J is TRBJ2-7 and V is TRBV15, with D tentatively TRBD1 (5 bases). This CDR3 has 16 residues. Per the germline V gene, CDR1 is LNHNV and CDR2 is YYDKDF (reference sequence). V lost 4 bases to trimming and J lost 2 bases, with 18 bases between them. CDR3 amino acids: CATSKTRPDTPYEQYF. For the CDR3, the DNA is TGTGCCACCAGCAAAACCCGTCCGGACACTCCCTACGAGCAGTACTTC.

The CDR3 loop reads CATRPWGSTYEQYF. The CDR3 region has the DNA TGTGCCACCCGACCGTGGGGCTCAACCTACGAGCAGTACTTC. The chain employs TRBV6-5 and TRBJ2-7; D perhaps matches TRBD1 (5 bases). Germline CDR1 and CDR2: MNHEY and SVGAGI. Trimming took 10 bases from V and 2 from J, leaving 18 bases between them. The CDR3 loop spans 14 amino acids.

The chain couples TRBV7-2 to TRBJ2-3; no clear D. This CDR3 has 13 amino acids. V gave up 1 base and J gave up 4 bases, with 6 bases separating them. The germline V gene encodes CDR1 SGHTA and CDR2 FQGNSA. DNA for the CDR3: TGTGCCAGCAGCTTAGTTACGTCAGATACGCAGTATTTT. Its translation: CASSLVTSDTQYF.

The chain links TRBV11-3 to TRBJ2-2; D remains unclear. The germline CDR1 and CDR2 sequences are SGHNT and YENEEA. Deletions cut 2 bases from V and 4 bases from J, with 5 bases between. CDR3 length: 13 amino acids. CDR3 sequence (DNA): TGTGCCAGCAGCTTACAGGTCACCGGGGAGCTGTTTTTT. This sequence encodes CASSLQVTGELFF.

This rearrangement joins TRBV12-2 to TRBJ2-7; the DNA was not used to check the table's D call, TRBD1. TRBV12-2 is a known pseudogene. The CDR3 has 18 amino acids. Here the CDR3 reads CASRSSPDDRLFSYEQYF. CDR3 coding DNA: TGTGCAAGTCGCTCTAGCCCTGACGACAGGCTATTCTCCTACGAGCAGTACTTC.

J is TRBJ2-1 and V is TRBV5-8; possibly TRBD1 for D (5 bases). Germline loops: CDR1 SGHTS, CDR2 YDEGEE. CDR3 length: 15 amino acids. The germline V and J ends were trimmed by 2 bases and 0 bases, with 9 bases remaining between them. The CDR3 loop is CASSFLGLSYNEQFF. For the CDR3, the DNA is TGTGCCAGCAGCTTTCTGGGGCTCTCCTACAATGAGCAGTTCTTC.

V is TRBV27 and J is TRBJ1-3; D is ambiguous. V was trimmed by 2 bases and J by 3 bases, leaving 5 bases between them. The V gene's germline CDR1 is MNHEY and CDR2 SMNVEV (reference sequence). The CDR3 has 13 residues. The CDR3 here is CASSLNGGNTIYF. The CDR3 region has the DNA TGTGCCAGCAGTTTAAACGGTGGAAACACCATATATTTT.

This clone was seen a single time. The rearrangement links TRBV7-6 to TRBJ2-7; 9 bases fit TRBD2. The V and J ends lost 2 bases and 3 bases, in that order; junction bases with no gene match: 5. Germline V lookup: CDR1 SGHVS, CDR2 FNYEAQ. The CDR3 length is 15 residues. The DNA for the CDR3 is TGTGCCAGCAGCTTATCTAGCGGGGAGGGCTACGAGCAGTACTTC. Its translation is CASSLSSGEGYEQYF.

The chain recombines TRBV11-2 with TRBJ1-6; 11 nucleotides agree with TRBD1. The V and J ends lost 5 bases and 9 bases, in that order; junction bases with no gene match: 3. The CDR3 length is 14 residues. Per germline, CDR1 SGHAT and CDR2 FQNNGV. CDR3 protein: CASSLGQGVSPLHF. The CDR3 DNA reads TGTGCCAGCAGCCTGGGACAGGGGGTTTCACCCCTCCACTTT.

The V gene is TRBV7-6, the J gene TRBJ2-3, with D perhaps TRBD1 (6 bases). Germline V gene data show CDR1 as SGHVS and CDR2 as FNYEAQ. The CDR3 length is 16 residues. Deletions cut 5 bases from V and 0 bases from J, with 15 bases between. CDR3 bases: TGTGCCAGCAGCCCGGGACACCACACTAGCACAGATACGCAGTATTTT. This translates into CASSPGHHTSTDTQYF.

The V and J genes are TRBV27 and TRBJ1-2, with D maybe TRBD1 (5 bases). Germline V CDR1 and CDR2: MNHEY, SMNVEV (reference sequence). CDR3 length: 13 residues. V gave up 4 bases and J gave up 4 bases, with 10 bases separating them. This chain's CDR3 is CASSSGGGYGYTF. The CDR3 coding sequence is TGTGCCAGCAGTTCCGGTGGGGGCTATGGCTACACCTTC.

In DNA, the CDR3 is TGTGCCTGGAGTGTACAACTATCGGATGGCTACACCTTC. This encodes CAWSVQLSDGYTF. This rearrangement joins TRBV30 to TRBJ1-2; D gene ambiguous. The CDR3 spans 13 residues. V was pared by 0 bases and J by 6 bases, with 11 bases between. Germline V gene lookup returns CDR1 GTSNPN and CDR2 SVGIG (reference sequence).

This chain connects TRBV30 to TRBJ1-1; D is ambiguous. V lost 3 bases, J lost 6 bases, and 8 bases lay in between. This CDR3 comprises 11 residues. The germline gives CDR1 GTSNPN, CDR2 SVGIG (reference sequence). The CDR3 DNA reads TGTGCCTGGAGCCCAGGCCCTGAAGCTTTCTTT. Translating it yields CAWSPGPEAFF. Filled out from reference TRBV30 and TRBJ1-1, the complete variable domain reads SQTIHQWPATLVQPVGSPLSLECTVEGTSNPNLYWYRQAAGRGLQLLFYSVGIGQISSEVPQNLSASRPQDRQFILSSKKLLLSDSGFYLCAWSPGPEAFFGQGTRLTVV.

The V and J genes are TRBV18 and TRBJ2-7; 8 positions match TRBD1. Germline lookup yields CDR1 KGHSH and CDR2 LQKENI. Trimming cost V 6 bases and J 4 bases; bases outside gene matches: 5. The CDR3 runs to 13 residues. CDR3 DNA sequence: TGTGCCAGCTCCCCGGACAGGGAGTACGAGCAGTACTTC. It specifies CASSPDREYEQYF.

V is TRBV27 and J is TRBJ2-7; 9 nucleotides line up with TRBD2. Trimming removed 5 bases from V and 0 bases from J; junction bases left unmatched: 5. From germline, CDR1 is MNHEY and CDR2 SMNVEV (reference sequence). The length of the CDR3 is 15 residues. The CDR3, as DNA: TGTGCCAGCAGTCCCCTAGCGGGGATCTCCTACGAGCAGTACTTC. Amino acids: CASSPLAGISYEQYF.

The V and J genes are TRBV7-9 and TRBJ2-3; the match to TRBD1 covers 7 bases. CDR3 size: 16 residues. With V trimmed by 4 bases and J by 4 bases, 11 bases remained unmatched. Germline V CDR1 and CDR2: SEHNR, FQNEAQ (reference sequence). CDR3 coding DNA: TGTGCCAGCAGCTCGGACAGGACTCGGTGGTCAGATACGCAGTATTTT. It yields the protein CASSSDRTRWSDTQYF.

The chain employs TRBV7-9 and TRBJ2-7; TRBD1 matches at 9 bases. The CDR3 covers 16 residues. Germline CDR1 SEHNR, CDR2 FQNEAQ (reference sequence). The V and J ends lost 2 bases and 1 base, in that order; junction bases with no gene match: 6. The chain's CDR3 is CASSLFWDRESYEQYF. Here the CDR3 DNA reads TGTGCCAGCAGCTTATTTTGGGACAGGGAGTCCTACGAGCAGTACTTC.

The chain carries TRBV4-1 and TRBJ1-2; D is uncertain. Trimming left V 3 bases short and J 7 bases short, with 12 bases between. The CDR3 covers 13 residues. The V gene's germline CDR1 is MGHRA and CDR2 YSYEKL. The DNA for the CDR3 is TGCGCCAGCAGCCAGGCCCGGAGAGGTGGCTACACCTTC. Translating it yields CASSQARRGGYTF.

This clone was found once. The junction departs from the called germline gene at one end, perhaps through a read error. The rearrangement joins TRBV5-1 to TRBJ2-7; D remains ambiguous. The germline gives CDR1 SGHRS, CDR2 YFSETQ. CDR3 length: 11 amino acids. CDR3 in DNA: TGCGCCAGCAGCAGGTCCTATGAGCAGTACTTC. Protein product: CASSRSYEQYF.

V gene TRBV6-1 combines with J gene TRBJ2-4; perhaps TRBD1 as D (6 bases). From germline, CDR1 is MNHNS and CDR2 SASEGT. The CDR3 is 20 amino acids. With 2 bases removed from V and 0 bases from J, the gap between germline ends came to 23 bases. The CDR3 protein is CASSERWDLGGRLAKNIQYF. The CDR3 bases are TGTGCCAGCAGTGAACGCTGGGACCTAGGGGGTAGACTAGCCAAAAACATTCAGTACTTC.

This chain links TRBV4-1 with TRBJ2-2; D is possibly TRBD2 (6 bases). CDR1 and CDR2 (germline): MGHRA, YSYEKL. V was clipped by 3 bases and J by 7 bases, with 12 bases between them. The CDR3 length is 14 residues. The CDR3 region has the DNA TGCGCCAGCAGCCATCGGACGGGGGTCGGGGAGCTGTTTTTT. Translated, it gives CASSHRTGVGELFF.

V gene TRBV6-5 combines with J gene TRBJ2-7, with 7 bases that match TRBD1. The CDR3 runs to 15 residues. Per germline, CDR1 MNHEY and CDR2 SVGAGI. V dropped 8 bases and J dropped 0; count of bases not matched to a gene: 10. The CDR3 loop reads CASAPGQKSSYEQYF. The CDR3, as DNA: TGTGCCAGCGCTCCGGGACAGAAAAGCTCCTACGAGCAGTACTTC.

The chain recombines TRBV30 with TRBJ1-6; a weak D match, TRBD1 (5 bases). Trimming took 4 bases from V and 12 from J, leaving 10 bases between them. Germline V lookup: CDR1 GTSNPN, CDR2 SVGIG (reference sequence). This CDR3 has 11 residues. The CDR3: CAWTTGGPLHF. CDR3 in DNA: TGTGCCTGGACCACGGGGGGACCCCTCCACTTT.

This chain connects TRBV6-5 to TRBJ2-1; D gene unclear. CDR1 and CDR2 (germline): MNHEY, SVGAGI. The CDR3 runs 16 residues. V gave up 0 bases and J gave up 0 bases, with 9 bases separating them. The CDR3 region is CASSYSLRSSYNEQFF. CDR3 DNA sequence: TGTGCCAGCAGTTACTCCCTCAGGAGCTCCTACAATGAGCAGTTCTTC.